These T cell receptor beta chains were read from a single sample in a study of shared clonotypes between healthy human individuals. Generated by immunoSEQ multiplex PCR, the TCRdb table keeps only in-frame clones and is missing some. The table records a few million clones, around nine tenths of them present only once. Sequencing was performed on naive CD4+ T cells sorted from blood. The source of these receptors is a young man in good health. CDR3s include the opening cysteine and the closing phenylalanine or tryptophan. The order of the fields is CDR3 length, J gene, V gene, clone size, D gene, CDR3 DNA, CDR3 protein. A D gene is named only where the DNA matches it firmly. Clone size is shown for a subset of rows, as once, few, many or a class of expanded clone.

>15|TRBJ1-2|TRBV7-2|NA|NA
TGTGCCAGCAGCTTAGTTCAGGGTATTAACTATGGCTACACCTTC
CASSLVQGINYGYTF
>15|TRBJ2-7|TRBV5-1|NA|TRBD2
TGCGCCAGCAGCTTGGAGGCTAGCGGGGCGAACGAGCAGTACTTC
CASSLEASGANEQYF
>17|TRBJ1-1|TRBV5-1|NA|NA
TGCGCCAGCAGCTTGTTAACGGGTGAAGTCATGAACACTGAAGCTTTCTTT
CASSLLTGEVMNTEAFF
>16|TRBJ2-1|TRBV4-3|NA|NA
TGCGCCAGCAGCCAAGATATGGCAGGGTCATACAATGAGCAGTTCTTC
CASSQDMAGSYNEQFF
>14|TRBJ1-2|TRBV6-5|NA|NA
TGTGCCAGCAGTTACTCGCGACAGACCTATGGCTACACCTTC
CASSYSRQTYGYTF
>14|TRBJ1-4|TRBV6-5|NA|TRBD1
TGTGCCAGCAGCCCTCCCGGACAGGGGAAAAAACTGTTTTTT
CASSPPGQGKKLFF
>14|TRBJ2-1|TRBV7-2|NA|NA
TGTGCCAGCAGCTTAGACGGGAGAATCAATGAGCAGTTCTTC
CASSLDGRINEQFF
>16|TRBJ1-1|TRBV9|NA|NA
TGTGCCAGCAGCGTAGATCCGGGTGCTGGGGGCACTGAAGCTTTCTTT
CASSVDPGAGGTEAFF
>17|TRBJ2-1|TRBV19|NA|TRBD2
TGTGCCAGTAGCCCCCTAGCGGGAGGCCCGTCATACAATGAGCAGTTCTTC
CASSPLAGGPSYNEQFF
>15|TRBJ2-7|TRBV5-6|NA|TRBD1
TGTGCCAGCAGCCGGGGACAGGGTAGGACCTACGAGCAGTACTTC
CASSRGQGRTYEQYF
>17|TRBJ2-6|TRBV6-1|NA|TRBD1
TGTGCCAGCAGTGCGACAGGGGCCCTCTCTGGGGCCAACGTCCTGACTTTC
CASSATGALSGANVLTF
>17|TRBJ2-2|TRBV7-3|NA|TRBD2
TGTGCCAGCAGCTTAAGAGGGTCTAGCGGGGGCCCAGGGGAGCTGTTTTTT
CASSLRGSSGGPGELFF
>11|TRBJ1-5|TRBV9|NA|NA
TGTGCCAGCAGCGTAGGGAAGCCCCAGCATTTT
CASSVGKPQHF
>10|TRBJ1-2|TRBV20-1|few|NA
TGCAGTGCTCGGGTCTATGGCTACACCTTC
CSARVYGYTF
>14|TRBJ1-3|TRBV6-4|NA|NA
TGTGCCAGCAGTCCGGACAGTAATGGAAACACCATATATTTT
CASSPDSNGNTIYF
>16|TRBJ2-5|TRBV7-7|NA|NA
TGTGCTAGCAGCTTAGGTGGGCTCCCTGGCGGAGAGACCCAGTACTTC
CASSLGGLPGGETQYF
>12|TRBJ2-3|TRBV29-1|NA|NA
TGCAGCGTTGAAGTGACTTCAGATACGCAGTATTTT
CSVEVTSDTQYF
>15|TRBJ2-3|TRBV7-9|few|TRBD2
TGTGCCAGCAGCTTACAAGCGGGAGTTGCAGATACGCAGTATTTT
CASSLQAGVADTQYF
>14|TRBJ1-2|TRBV25-1|NA|TRBD1
TGTGCCAGCAGAGAGGACAGGGGAGACTATGACTACACCTTC
CASREDRGDYDYTF
>15|TRBJ2-5|TRBV9|NA|TRBD2
TGTGCCAGCAGCGTAGAGGGTAGCGGGGGACAGACCCAGTACTTC
CASSVEGSGGQTQYF
>16|TRBJ1-5|TRBV2|NA|NA
TGTGCCAGCAGTTTGTTGGGACACCCGGGGGAGGAGCCCCAGCATTTT
CASSLLGHPGEEPQHF
>16|TRBJ2-3|TRBV7-7|NA|NA
TGTGCTAGCAGCTTAGGTGTAGGCCCATCCACAGATACGCAGTATTTT
CASSLGVGPSTDTQYF
>16|TRBJ2-5|TRBV5-4|NA|TRBD2
TGTGCCAGCAGCTTGCGGACTAGCGGGTCTTCAGAGACCCAGTACTTC
CASSLRTSGSSETQYF
>14|TRBJ2-5|TRBV7-9|NA|NA
TGTGCCAGCAGCTTGGGGCAGTTTAAAGAGACCCAGTACTTC
CASSLGQFKETQYF
>15|TRBJ2-7|TRBV11-2|NA|TRBD2
TGTGCCAGCACCTGGACTAGCGGAGGTTCCTACGAGCAGTACTTC
CASTWTSGGSYEQYF
>13|TRBJ2-7|TRBV5-1|NA|NA
TGCGCCAGCAGCTTGGCCCATGATGGCGAGCAGTACTTC
CASSLAHDGEQYF
>14|TRBJ2-7|TRBV6-6|NA|TRBD1
TGTGCCAGCAGTCGGGGACAGCCACTTTACGAGCAGTACTTC
CASSRGQPLYEQYF
>13|TRBJ2-7|TRBV2|once|TRBD2
TGTGCCACTTCACAAGCGGGGGGGCACGAGCAGTACTTC
CATSQAGGHEQYF